The T cell receptor beta chain under discussion was sequenced for a study of Ad26.COV2.S vaccination and SARS-CoV-2 variants. About the study: Of the COV1001 trial arms, the Ad26.COV2.S arm included the donor. Recipients of Ad26.COV2.S got it intramuscularly, once or twice 56 days apart.

Study conclusions and caveats: Spike-specific TCR breadth in vaccine recipients exceeded that seen in placebo recipients.

Produced via immunoSEQ multiplex PCR; TCRdb's table is partial and in-frame only. Altogether approximately 420,000 clones are present, less than 90% being singletons, with the ten largest covering under 4%. Germline CDR1 and CDR2: KGHSH and LQKENI. V trimming: 3 bases; J trimming: 5 bases; junction bases outside the gene matches: 6. CDR3 length equals 15 residues. As for this clone: The target antigen is unknown.

Treatment indicated: some 20 received Ad26.COV2.S at low or high dose, single or two shots; about 5 received placebo; per-sample allocation not given. Sampling took place 63 days after the first vaccine or placebo injection. The sample came from a Boston adult aged 18-55 years. The sample in question was peripheral blood, obtained in a trial of Ad26.COV2.S vaccine versus placebo. The chain employs TRBV18 and TRBJ2-5, with TRBD2 matching 10 bases. The TCR sequence derives from a person between 18 and 59 years old who received the Ad26.COV2.S COVID-19 vaccine or a placebo. The CDR3 region has the DNA TGTGCCAGCTCACCCTCTAGCGGGGGCGAGGAGACCCAGTACTTC. It encodes CASSPSSGGEETQYF.